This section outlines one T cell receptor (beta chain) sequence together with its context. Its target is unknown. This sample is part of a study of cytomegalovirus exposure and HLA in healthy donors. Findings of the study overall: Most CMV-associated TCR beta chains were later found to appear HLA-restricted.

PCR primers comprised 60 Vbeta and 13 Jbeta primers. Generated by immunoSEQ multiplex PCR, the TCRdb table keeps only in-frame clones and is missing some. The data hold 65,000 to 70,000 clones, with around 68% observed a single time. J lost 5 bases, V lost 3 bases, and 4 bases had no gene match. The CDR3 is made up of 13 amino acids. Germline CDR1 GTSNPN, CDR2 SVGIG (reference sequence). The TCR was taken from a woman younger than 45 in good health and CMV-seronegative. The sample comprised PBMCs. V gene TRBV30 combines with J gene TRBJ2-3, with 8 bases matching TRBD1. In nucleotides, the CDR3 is TGTGCCTGGAGCAGGGGGCAGTTAGATACGCAGTATTTT. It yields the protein CAWSRGQLDTQYF.